The rows below give T cell receptor beta chains drawn from one sample of a study of blood T cell repertoires in COVID-19. Libraries were prepared by immunoSEQ multiplex PCR; TCRdb keeps only in-frame clonotypes and omits some of them. The sample holds 150,000 to 160,000 clones, approximately 80% seen once. The sample taken for sequencing was peripheral blood. These receptors originate from a woman aged 55 to 70 with COVID-19, enrolled during active disease. Both conserved end residues are part of each CDR3. D genes are given only for firm matches. The size field is filled for only some rows; it gives once, few, many or a size class.

D: .
J: TRBJ1-1
size: .
V: TRBV6-5
CDR3: CASSYSRAGVTEAFF
DNA: TGTGCCAGCAGTTACTCGAGGGCCGGGGTCACTGAAGCTTTCTTT

D: .
J: TRBJ1-1
size: .
V: TRBV7-9
CDR3: CASSSRGDTEAFF
DNA: TGTGCCAGCAGCTCCCGCGGCGACACTGAAGCTTTCTTT

D: TRBD1
J: TRBJ1-4
size: few
V: TRBV29-1
CDR3: CSVASPLTGLSEKLFF
DNA: TGCAGCGTTGCCTCCCCCCTGACAGGGCTAAGCGAAAAACTGTTTTTT

D: .
J: TRBJ1-1
size: .
V: TRBV7-9
CDR3: CASSSRPGQMNTEAFF
DNA: TGTGCCAGCAGCTCCCGTCCGGGTCAAATGAACACTGAAGCTTTCTTT

D: .
J: TRBJ1-2
size: .
V: TRBV2
CDR3: CASKDIYYGYTF
DNA: TGTGCCAGCAAAGACATTTACTATGGCTACACCTTC

D: .
J: TRBJ1-5
size: few
V: TRBV3-1/TRBV3-2
CDR3: CASSQAFPGGTRNQPQHF
DNA: TGTGCCAGCAGCCAAGCCTTTCCGGGGGGAACCCGCAATCAGCCCCAGCATTTT

D: TRBD1
J: TRBJ1-1
size: .
V: TRBV5-1
CDR3: CASSFMGQGAEAFF
DNA: TGCGCCAGCAGCTTTATGGGACAGGGGGCCGAAGCTTTCTTT

D: TRBD1
J: TRBJ1-1
size: .
V: TRBV7-9
CDR3: CASSLAGTVNTEAFF
DNA: TGTGCCAGCAGCTTAGCGGGGACAGTGAACACTGAAGCTTTCTTT

D: .
J: TRBJ1-4
size: once
V: TRBV5-1
CDR3: CASTDRLNEKLFF
DNA: TGCGCCAGCACCGACAGACTTAATGAAAAACTGTTTTTT

D: .
J: TRBJ1-1
size: .
V: TRBV20-1
CDR3: CSASVQGPRNTEAFF
DNA: TGCAGTGCTAGTGTTCAGGGGCCGCGGAACACTGAAGCTTTCTTT

D: TRBD1
J: TRBJ1-1
size: .
V: TRBV10-3
CDR3: CAISESTGGFEAFF
DNA: TGTGCCATCAGTGAGTCCACAGGGGGCTTTGAAGCTTTCTTT

D: TRBD1
J: TRBJ1-2
size: .
V: TRBV29-1
CDR3: CSSTQGADGYTF
DNA: TGCAGCTCCACTCAGGGGGCGGATGGCTACACCTTC

D: TRBD1
J: TRBJ1-1
size: .
V: TRBV6-5
CDR3: CASSSGQGRTEAFF
DNA: TGTGCCAGCAGTTCGGGACAGGGGAGGACTGAAGCTTTCTTT

D: .
J: TRBJ1-1
size: .
V: TRBV11-2
CDR3: CASSSRGLGIPNTEAFF
DNA: TGTGCCAGCAGCTCCCGAGGGCTGGGAATACCGAACACTGAAGCTTTCTTT

D: TRBD1
J: TRBJ1-1
size: .
V: TRBV19
CDR3: CASSKKTGRGEAFF
DNA: TGTGCCAGTAGTAAAAAGACAGGGAGAGGTGAAGCTTTCTTT

D: .
J: TRBJ1-1
size: .
V: TRBV7-3
CDR3: CASSLEGGPFRGTEAFF
DNA: TGTGCCAGCAGCTTAGAAGGGGGTCCCTTCCGAGGGACTGAAGCTTTCTTT

D: TRBD1
J: TRBJ1-5
size: .
V: TRBV18
CDR3: CASSGDRVTQPQHF
DNA: TGTGCCAGCTCGGGGGACAGGGTAACTCAGCCCCAGCATTTT

D: .
J: TRBJ1-3
size: few
V: TRBV7-3
CDR3: CASSTGPSGNTIYF
DNA: TGTGCCAGCAGCACAGGGCCCTCTGGAAACACCATATATTTT

D: TRBD1
J: TRBJ1-2
size: .
V: TRBV20-1
CDR3: CSVDRAYGYTF
DNA: TGCAGTGTGGACAGGGCCTATGGCTACACCTTC

D: .
J: TRBJ2-3
size: .
V: TRBV7-3
CDR3: CASSLGLGTDTQYF
DNA: TGTGCCAGCAGCTTGGGACTGGGCACAGATACGCAGTATTTT

D: .
J: TRBJ2-1
size: .
V: TRBV5-4
CDR3: CASSFGVGAGTQFF
DNA: TGTGCCAGCAGCTTTGGGGTTGGGGCGGGAACCCAGTTCTTC